This T cell receptor beta chain is from a study of T cells in Graves' hyperthyroidism and ophthalmopathy. Regions amplified from RNA transcripts were the TCR beta CDR3 regions. The TCR CDR3 was amplified in a first-round RT-PCR using the HTBI primer set. TCRdb reanalysed the multiplex PCR reads using MiXCR and keeps one entry per CDR3 protein. The table includes under 700,000 distinct CDR3 sequences, around 15% detected once. Diagnosis of hyperthyroidism was new in patients aged 18 to 65, and its duration was under 2 months. This clonotype was counted between two and nine times. Sequencing used blood. This TCR derives from a woman aged 18-30 years with Graves' hyperthyroidism.

CDR3 sequence reads: CASRTGHSPLHF. The CDR3 nucleotides read TGTGCCAGCAGGACAGGGCACTCACCCCTCCACTTT. V gene TRBV6-1 combines with J gene TRBJ1-6, with 7 bases lining up with TRBD1. This CDR3 region has 12 residues. With 6 bases clipped from V and 10 bases from J, the junction kept 3 bases outside the gene matches. From germline, CDR1 is MNHNS and CDR2 SASEGT.